This T cell receptor beta chain was identified in a study of CD8 T cell repertoires and HIV-1 epitope variants. Across the whole study: An approximately 10-day culture received IL-2, IL-7 and IL-15 on days 3 and 7.

As to this clone: Its antigen remains unidentified.

Study-level findings and limits: Most of the nine antigen-specific clonotypes appeared cross-reactive to autologous or escape variants.

The assay was immunoSEQ multiplex PCR, and TCRdb's table has in-frame clones only and misses some. The table has 4,500 to 7,000 clones, about three fifths seen once. The sequence came from a male donor with HIV. The specimen was cultured CD8+ T cells derived from PBMCs.

For the CDR3, the DNA is TGTGCCAGCAGTTACTCCTCACAGGGGCTTTCCTACGAGCAGTACTTC. It yields the protein CASSYSSQGLSYEQYF. This sequence joins TRBV6-5 and TRBJ2-7; TRBD1 agrees at 7 bases. Germline values: CDR1 MNHEY, CDR2 SVGAGI. The CDR3 is made up of 16 amino acids. Trimming took 0 bases from V and 1 from J; bases not matched to a gene: 6.